This T cell receptor (beta chain) was profiled in a study of control samples from healthy donors and cancer patients. Some clones are missing from TCRdb's copy, which holds only in-frame ones; the method was immunoSEQ multiplex PCR. The sample consists of under 150,000 clones, more than 85% of them appearing once. Germline loops: CDR1 KGHSH, CDR2 LQKENI. Trimming shortened V by 6 bases and J by 4 bases, and 10 bases separated the two germline ends. The CDR3 contains 13 residues. The rearrangement uses TRBV18 and TRBJ1-5; unclear D gene. The sequence was obtained from a young man in good health. Sequenced input: blood. The CDR3 nucleotides read TGTGCCAGCTCTCAAGCGTTGAATCAGCCCCAGCATTTT. Protein sequence: CASSQALNQPQHF.